This T cell receptor (beta chain) derives from a study of blood T cell repertoires in COVID-19. About the research overall: In each case, the material was cDNA or gDNA derived from T cells, B-cell-depleted T cells, or PBMCs.

Seattle participants joined during active infection and were tracked over time. Assay: immunoSEQ multiplex PCR; the TCRdb copy retains only in-frame clones and omits some. Here the sample spans 250,000 or so clones, around 90% being singletons. V was clipped by 4 bases and J by 3 bases; unmatched bases: 8. This CDR3 contains 16 residues. The V gene's germline CDR1 is LGHNA and CDR2 YSLEER. V gene TRBV4-3 combines with J gene TRBJ1-4, with 7 bases lining up with TRBD1. The origin of this receptor is a woman in her sixties with COVID-19, enrolled during active disease. Source material: peripheral blood. CDR3 residues: CASSPQGTGANEKLFF. CDR3 in DNA: TGCGCCAGCAGCCCACAGGGAACAGGGGCTAATGAAAAACTGTTTTTT.